The 30 T cell receptor beta chains given below trace back to one sample, sequenced in a study of T cells in Graves' hyperthyroidism and ophthalmopathy. From RNA transcripts, TCR beta CDR3 regions were amplified. An initial round of RT-PCR targeting the TCR CDR3 relied on the HTBI primer set. One entry per CDR3 protein, called by TCRdb with MiXCR from the multiplex PCR reads. Of around 660,000 distinct CDR3 sequences detected, just under 45% appear once; the ten largest clones hold less than 8.5%. Sample: peripheral blood or thyroid tissue (not recorded which). Every receptor here comes from an adult man with Graves' disease, either hyperthyroidism or ophthalmopathy (not recorded which).

This clonotype was seen only a few times. The chain combines TRBV5-1 with TRBJ1-3, with a weak D call TRBD1 (5 bases). The germline V and J ends were trimmed by 0 bases and 3 bases, with 10 bases remaining between them. Germline V gene sequence: CDR1 SGHRS, CDR2 YFSETQ. The CDR3 length is 15 residues. The CDR3 region has the DNA TGCGCCAGCAGCTTGGAAGGGGCGCTTGGAAACACCATATATTTT. It codes for CASSLEGALGNTIYF.

V usage is TRBV25-1 and J usage is TRBJ1-2; tentative D call: TRBD1 (6 bases). Trimming removed 6 bases from V and 8 bases from J, with 19 bases in between. Germline V gene data show CDR1 as MGHDK and CDR2 as SYGVNS. This CDR3 is built from 14 residues. The CDR3: CASSQGGQGIGYTF. DNA of the CDR3: TGTGCCAGCAGCCAAGGTGGCCAGGGGATCGGCTACACCTTC.

The chain employs TRBV6-2 or TRBV6-3 and TRBJ1-4; a weak D match, TRBD1 (6 bases). Germline assignment: CDR1 MNHEY and CDR2 SVGEGT. The CDR3 extends over 15 amino acids. Trimming shortened V by 2 bases and J by 8 bases, and 15 bases separated the two germline ends. As DNA, the CDR3 is TGTGCCAGCAGTTACGGGGGGCGGCGAGAGGAAAAACTGTTTTTT. Translated: CASSYGGRREEKLFF.

The rearrangement joins TRBV5-1 to TRBJ1-6, with D possibly TRBD1 on 5 matching bases. The CDR3 sequence is 15 residues long. Looked up from germline, CDR1 is SGHRS and CDR2 is YFSETQ. V was clipped by 3 bases and J by 7 bases, with 14 bases between them. The CDR3 loop is CASSSGGLRNSPLHF. CDR3 DNA: TGCGCCAGCAGCTCGGGGGGACTGAGGAATTCACCCCTCCACTTT.

This clonotype was picked up a small number of times. This rearrangement joins TRBV2 to TRBJ1-5; D possibly corresponds to TRBD1 (5 bases). Germline loops: CDR1 SNHLY, CDR2 FYNNEI. Trimming left V 6 bases short and J 7 bases short, with 19 bases between. This CDR3 is built from 15 residues. Written as DNA, the CDR3 is TGTGCCAGCAGCCAAGAAGGCGGTTCAGGGCAGCCCCAGCATTTT. Its protein product is CASSQEGGSGQPQHF. The complete variable domain, with remaining parts taken from reference TRBV2 and TRBJ1-5, reads EPEVTQTPSHQVTQMGQEVILRCVPISNHLYFYWYRQILGQKVEFLVSFYNNEISEKSEIFDDQFSVERPDGSNFTLKIRSTKLEDSAMYFCASSQEGGSGQPQHFGDGTRLSIL.

This clonotype appeared many times. This chain joins TRBV5-1 and TRBJ1-1, with TRBD1 as a possible D gene (6 bases). V shed 2 bases and J shed 1 base, with 9 bases lying between them. CDR1 and CDR2 from the germline V gene are SGHRS and YFSETQ. The CDR3 length is 14 residues. CDR3 region: CASSFGTPNTEAFF. As DNA, the CDR3 is TGCGCCAGCAGCTTTGGGACACCGAACACTGAAGCTTTCTTT.

This clonotype was counted between two and nine times. The chain carries TRBV6-1 and TRBJ2-5; no definite D call. V lost 6 bases and J lost 7, with 9 bases in between. The germline CDR1 and CDR2 sequences are MNHNS and SASEGT. The CDR3 has 11 amino acids. DNA of the CDR3: TGTGCCAGCAGCGAGACCAGGACCCAGTACTTC. It translates to CASSETRTQYF.

This clonotype has only a few counts. The rearrangement links TRBV6-5 to TRBJ1-6, with 9 bases matching TRBD1. The CDR3 loop spans 14 amino acids. The J segment lost 9 bases and the V segment lost 7 bases, leaving 7 bases of the junction unmatched. CDR1 MNHEY and CDR2 SVGAGI come from the germline V gene. Written as DNA, the CDR3 is TGTGCCAGCATAGGAGGACAGGGGTCTTCACCCCTCCACTTT. Encoded protein: CASIGGQGSSPLHF.

V usage is TRBV9 and J usage is TRBJ1-6; the D gene is possibly TRBD1 (6 bases). Germline-derived CDR1 and CDR2 are SGDLS and YYNGEE. CDR3 length: 13 residues. CDR3 nucleotide sequence: TGTACCAACCAGGGGACGGGGAATTCACCCCTCCACTTT. Residues: CTNQGTGNSPLHF.

Here the CDR3 DNA reads TGTGCCAGCAGTTCCCAGGGTAGGGTAGGCGAAAAACTGTTTTTT. It encodes CASSSQGRVGEKLFF. The V gene is TRBV25-1, the J gene TRBJ1-4; a weak D match, TRBD1 (5 bases). In germline, CDR1 is MGHDK, CDR2 SYGVNS. Trimming removed 5 bases at V and 8 bases at J, with 18 bases between. The length of the CDR3 is 15 residues.

Comments on this clonotype: A read error is possible here, since a much larger clone lies one base away. This sequence joins TRBV20-1 and TRBJ2-7; D gene uncertain. The germline gives CDR1 DFQATT, CDR2 SNEGSKA (reference sequence). The CDR3 totals 11 residues. CDR3 sequence reads: CSARAGLERYF. CDR3 sequence (DNA): TGCAGTGCTAGAGCCGGGTTGGAGCGGTACTTC.

The V and J genes are TRBV20-1 and TRBJ2-2; 7 bases match TRBD2. Trimming removed 6 bases from V and 0 bases from J; junction bases left unmatched: 7. The CDR3 is 15 residues long. Germline-derived CDR1 and CDR2 are DFQATT and SNEGSKA (reference sequence). CDR3 DNA sequence: TGCAGTGCCGTTACTAGCGTACCGAACACCGGGGAGCTGTTTTTT. Its translation is CSAVTSVPNTGELFF.

The chain joins TRBV12-3 or TRBV12-4 to TRBJ1-5; the match to TRBD1 covers 9 bases. CDR3 length: 15 residues. After removal of 6 bases from V and 1 base from J, the junction contained 4 bases not matched to a gene. This CDR3 is CASSMTGGSNQPQHF. DNA for the CDR3: TGTGCCAGCAGCATGACAGGGGGAAGCAATCAGCCCCAGCATTTT.

The CDR3 reads CAIRAGTGKYEQYF. Written as DNA, the CDR3 is TGTGCCATCAGGGCCGGGACAGGGAAATACGAGCAGTACTTC. The rearrangement uses TRBV10-3 and TRBJ2-7; 9 positions agree with TRBD1. The trim removed 6 bases at V and 4 bases at J, leaving 7 bases unmatched. Germline CDR1 ENHRY, CDR2 SYGVKD. The CDR3 runs 14 residues.

This clonotype was seen repeatedly, ten times or more. The chain couples TRBV2 to TRBJ1-4; D may be TRBD1 (6 bases). The germline V gene encodes CDR1 SNHLY and CDR2 FYNNEI. Trimming shortened V by 5 bases and J by 5 bases, and 9 bases separated the two germline ends. The CDR3 extends over 13 amino acids. CDR3 nucleotide sequence: TGTGCCAGCAGTTGGGACACGAATGAAAAACTGTTTTTT. It is translated as CASSWDTNEKLFF.

V gene TRBV11-1 combines with J gene TRBJ1-5; D is perhaps TRBD1 (6 bases). This CDR3 has 14 amino acids. In germline, CDR1 is SGHAT, CDR2 FQDESV (reference sequence). Trimming took 2 bases from V and 5 from J, leaving 10 bases between them. Here the CDR3 reads CASSLSRGYQPQHF. For the CDR3, the DNA is TGTGCCAGCAGCTTAAGCAGGGGATATCAGCCCCAGCATTTT.

This clonotype came up a few times. The V call is TRBV7-9, the J call TRBJ2-6, with D perhaps matching TRBD1 (5 bases). Trimming shortened V by 7 bases and J by 0 bases, and 19 bases separated the two germline ends. There are 18 residues in the CDR3. CDR1 is SEHNR and CDR2 is FQNEAQ in the germline V gene (reference sequence). The CDR3 DNA follows: TGTGCCAGCACCTATGGGGCAGAGACCTACTCTGGGGCCAACGTCCTGACTTTC. It is translated as CASTYGAETYSGANVLTF.

The chain uses TRBV6-5 and TRBJ1-2; the match to TRBD1 covers 8 bases. Germline V lookup: CDR1 MNHEY, CDR2 SVGAGI. J gave up 4 bases and V 4 bases, and 8 bases lay outside the gene matches. This CDR3 contains 15 residues. CDR3 amino acids: CASSSPDRVTYGYTF. In nucleotides, the CDR3 is TGTGCCAGCAGTTCGCCGGACAGGGTGACCTATGGCTACACCTTC.

This CDR3 is CASTHGRRVTLHF. The CDR3 DNA is TGTGCCAGCACCCATGGCCGGAGAGTCACCCTCCACTTT. J is TRBJ1-6 and V is TRBV12-3 or TRBV12-4; D is undetermined. The CDR3 runs 13 residues. The V end was cut by 7 bases, the J end by 14 bases, with 18 bases between.

Regarding this clonotype: The CDR3 end shows no conserved phenylalanine or tryptophan, and so a read error is likely. The chain joins TRBV7-3 to TRBJ1-2; D gene unclear. The CDR3 is 10 amino acids. V was trimmed by 0 bases and J by 10 bases, leaving 3 bases between them. CDR1 and CDR2 from the germline V gene are SGHTA and FQGTGA. CDR3 DNA: TGTGCCAGCAGCTTAACGGACTACACCTAC. Translating it yields CASSLTDYTY.

The V and J genes are TRBV7-9 and TRBJ1-6; possible D gene TRBD1, 6 bases. The CDR3 has 14 residues. Germline V gene sequence: CDR1 SEHNR, CDR2 FQNEAQ (reference sequence). The ends were cut back, 6 bases at V and 7 bases at J, with 13 bases in the middle. The CDR3 DNA is TGTGCCAGCAGGGGGGGGGCTTCAAATTCACCCCTCCACTTT. Translated, it gives CASRGGASNSPLHF. The full variable domain, with the rest looked up from reference TRBV7-9 and TRBJ1-6, is DTGVSQNPRHKITKRGQNVTFRCDPISEHNRLYWYRQTLGQGPEFLTYFQNEAQLEKSRLLSDRFSAERPKGSFSTLEIQRTEQGDSAMYLCASRGGASNSPLHFGNGTRLTVT.

This rearrangement joins TRBV9 to TRBJ1-3; TRBD1 matches at 7 bases. The V gene's germline CDR1 is SGDLS and CDR2 YYNGEE. J gave up 3 bases and V 4 bases, and 10 bases lay outside the gene matches. The CDR3 has 16 residues. The chain's CDR3 is CASSRPRQGSGNTIYF. In DNA form, the CDR3 reads TGTGCCAGCAGCCGACCAAGACAGGGCAGTGGAAACACCATATATTTT.

J is TRBJ2-2 and V is TRBV5-1, with 13 bases that match TRBD2. This CDR3 comprises 19 residues. V lost 0 bases and J lost 7; bases outside the gene matches: 12. From germline, CDR1 is SGHRS and CDR2 YFSETQ. This chain's CDR3 is CASSLGPGLAGEQGGELFF. The CDR3 nucleotides read TGCGCCAGCAGCTTGGGCCCCGGACTAGCGGGAGAGCAAGGCGGGGAGCTGTTTTTT.

The V gene is TRBV25-1, the J gene TRBJ1-6; TRBD1 matches at 8 bases. This CDR3 region has 15 residues. Germline CDR1 reads MGHDK; CDR2 reads SYGVNS. J was trimmed by 8 bases and V by 1 base; bases with no gene match: 4. For the CDR3, the DNA is TGTGCCAGCAGTGAATTCGGGACAGGATATTCACCCCTCCACTTT. It is translated as CASSEFGTGYSPLHF.

V gene TRBV12-3 or TRBV12-4 combines with J gene TRBJ1-4; 9 bases are shared with TRBD1. The trim removed 3 bases at V and 6 bases at J, leaving 14 bases unmatched. The length of the CDR3 is 18 residues. CDR3 sequence reads: CASSFIGTGRTGYEKLFF. The CDR3 DNA follows: TGTGCCAGCAGTTTCATAGGGACAGGGAGAACAGGCTATGAAAAACTGTTTTTT.

Concerning this clonotype itself: A much larger clone sits a single nucleotide away, making a read error possible. The chain combines TRBV7-3 with TRBJ2-7, with D possibly matching TRBD1 (6 bases). Germline-derived CDR1 and CDR2 are SGHTA and FQGTGA. V was trimmed by 5 bases and J by 9 bases, leaving 17 bases between them. This CDR3 has 13 residues. The CDR3: CASSPTGRDGQYF. Written as DNA, the CDR3 is TGTGCCAGCAGCCCGACAGGTCGAGACGGGCAGTACTTC.

The CDR3 nucleotides read TGTGCCAGCAGCCCCGGGGGACAGGGGTCCTCCTACGAGCAGTACTTC. Encoded protein: CASSPGGQGSSYEQYF. The chain carries TRBV7-3 and TRBJ2-7; 10 positions match TRBD1. This CDR3 spans 16 amino acids. With 5 bases clipped from V and 0 bases from J, the junction kept 7 bases outside the gene matches. Germline assignment: CDR1 SGHTA and CDR2 FQGTGA.

The chain links TRBV7-2 to TRBJ1-4, with 12 bases identical to TRBD1. CDR1 is SGHTA and CDR2 is FQGNSA in the germline V gene. Trimming took 4 bases from V and 8 from J; bases not matched to a gene: 11. The CDR3 extends over 17 amino acids. CDR3 nucleotide sequence: TGTGCCAGCAGCTCCATCCCCCGGGACAGGGGGCGGGAAAAACTGTTTTTT. It encodes CASSSIPRDRGREKLFF.

The V and J genes are TRBV29-1 and TRBJ2-5; D not certain. CDR3 length: 12 amino acids. Trimming took 2 bases from V and 2 from J, leaving 6 bases between them. In germline, CDR1 is SQVTM, CDR2 ANQGSEA. CDR3 in DNA: TGCAGCGTTGAACGGCGGCAAGAGACCCAGTACTTC. It translates to CSVERRQETQYF.

The chain carries TRBV10-3 and TRBJ1-5; TRBD1 agrees at 7 bases. The CDR3 loop spans 15 amino acids. Germline V gene lookup returns CDR1 ENHRY and CDR2 SYGVKD. V trimming: 0 bases; J trimming: 5 bases; junction bases outside the gene matches: 4. CDR3 in amino acids: CAISESVQGDQPQHF. The CDR3 DNA follows: TGTGCCATCAGTGAGTCGGTCCAGGGGGATCAGCCCCAGCATTTT.